The 23 T cell receptor beta chains listed next were all sequenced from one sample in a study of T cell repertoires in cytomegalovirus infection. These receptors have no identified antigens. TCRdb reprocessed the reads with MiXCR, giving one entry per CDR3 protein. The table lists hundreds of thousands of distinct CDR3 sequences, roughly 30% of them singletons. Sequenced here: cultured CD8+ T cells from PBMCs, sampled from culture after CMV antigen stimulation. The receptors were gathered from a human donor in good health (CMV status not recorded). Some clones in this sample may be carry-over from other donors' samples.

The rearrangement links TRBV4-2 to TRBJ2-3; 9 bases fit TRBD2. The CDR3 has 15 amino acids. In germline, CDR1 is LGHNA, CDR2 YNFKEQ. The junction had 6 bases not matched to a gene; V was cut back by 3 bases and J by 5 bases. In DNA form, the CDR3 reads TGTGCCAGCAGCCAGGGGACTAGCAATGTAGATACGCAGTATTTT. This encodes CASSQGTSNVDTQYF.

V and J are TRBV7-9 and TRBJ2-7; D possibly corresponds to TRBD2 (6 bases). V shed 5 bases and J shed 5 bases, with 22 bases lying between them. The germline V gene encodes CDR1 SEHNR and CDR2 FQNEAQ (reference sequence). This CDR3 region has 16 residues. CDR3 sequence reads: CASSLAGHEADHEQYF. As DNA, the CDR3 is TGTGCCAGCAGCCTCGCGGGGCATGAGGCCGACCACGAGCAGTACTTC.

This clonotype was observed a handful of times. The chain has TRBV6-1 and TRBJ2-1; weak D call: TRBD1 (5 bases). The germline CDR1 and CDR2 sequences are MNHNS and SASEGT. The V end lost 10 bases, the J end lost 14 bases, and 12 bases lay between the germline ends. The CDR3 loop spans 9 amino acids. CDR3 nucleotides: TGTGCCACCCAGGGCGCGGAGTTCTTC. Amino acid sequence: CATQGAEFF.

J is TRBJ2-1 and V is TRBV19; no reliable D call. This CDR3 region has 11 residues. Germline CDR1 is LNHDA and CDR2 is SQIVND (reference sequence). V was trimmed by 4 bases and J by 15 bases, leaving 13 bases between them. The CDR3 sequence is CASSTGPFRFF. The CDR3 DNA reads TGTGCCAGTAGTACGGGTCCATTCCGGTTCTTC.

The table lists this clonotype with a few counts. This chain links TRBV7-6 with TRBJ2-1; 11 positions match TRBD2. The ends lost 3 bases at V and 5 bases at J; junction bases unmatched: 6. The CDR3 totals 16 residues. Per the germline V gene, CDR1 is SGHVS and CDR2 is FNYEAQ. The CDR3 nucleotides read TGTGCCAGCAGCTTCACCGGGACTAGCGGAAACAATGAGCAGTTCTTC. Translation: CASSFTGTSGNNEQFF.

This clonotype was seen more than once but under ten times. The gene calls are TRBV27 and TRBJ1-4, with a tentative D call TRBD1 (6 bases). V gave up 1 base and J gave up 3 bases, with 9 bases separating them. The CDR3 totals 15 residues. Germline V gene lookup returns CDR1 MNHEY and CDR2 SMNVEV (reference sequence). CDR3 sequence (DNA): TGTGCCAGCAGTTTATGGAGGGGGGCTAATGAAAAACTGTTTTTT. Its translation is CASSLWRGANEKLFF.

V usage is TRBV27 and J usage is TRBJ2-1; perhaps TRBD1 as D (5 bases). V lost 2 bases, J lost 2 bases, and 16 bases lay in between. The CDR3 has 17 amino acids. Germline V gives CDR1 MNHEY, CDR2 SMNVEV (reference sequence). CDR3 sequence reads: CASSLGRGRNPYNEQFF. The CDR3, as DNA: TGTGCCAGCAGTTTAGGAAGGGGCAGGAATCCCTACAATGAGCAGTTCTTC.

This clonotype was seen a few times. V gene TRBV12-3 or TRBV12-4 combines with J gene TRBJ1-2; 7 nucleotides align to TRBD1. The CDR3 contains 14 residues. The V gene end was trimmed by 6 bases and the J gene end by 5 bases; junction bases not matched to a gene: 9. The CDR3 reads CASSTGQSIYGYTF. Here the CDR3 DNA reads TGTGCCAGCAGCACGGGACAGTCCATATATGGCTACACCTTC.

This clonotype has just a few counts. The junction departs from germline at one end; a sequencing error may be responsible. This chain connects TRBV7-8 to TRBJ1-2; no firm D call. CDR3 length: 14 amino acids. CDR1 SGHVS and CDR2 FQNEAQ come from the germline V gene. Written as DNA, the CDR3 is TGTGCCAGCAGCTTAGCAGATACTAAATATGGCTACACCTTC. Its translation is CASSLADTKYGYTF.

A note on this clonotype: This may be a read error, as it is one base from a much larger clone. The V and J genes are TRBV14 and TRBJ1-1; D ambiguous. Per germline, CDR1 SGHDN and CDR2 FVKESK. V lost 2 bases and J 1 base, leaving 5 bases between the germline ends. CDR3 length: 13 residues. CDR3 amino acids: CASSQYKNTEAFF. The DNA for the CDR3 is TGTGCCAGCAGCCAATACAAGAACACTGAAGCTTTCTTT. The full variable domain, in which reference TRBV14 and TRBJ1-1 provide the parts outside the CDR3, is EAGVTQFPSHSVIEKGQTVTLRCDPISGHDNLYWYRRVMGKEIKFLLHFVKESKQDESGMPNNRFLAERTGGTYSTLKVQPAELEDSGVYFCASSQYKNTEAFFGQGTRLTVV.

This clonotype was recorded only once. The gene calls are TRBV27 and TRBJ2-1; the match to TRBD2 covers 8 bases. This CDR3 has 14 residues. CDR1 is MNHEY, CDR2 SMNVEV, per germline (reference sequence). Germline trimming cut 7 bases from V and 9 bases from J; bases unmatched to any gene: 11. This CDR3 reads CASTLFGGEVEQFF. In DNA, the CDR3 is TGTGCCAGCACCCTATTCGGGGGGGAGGTTGAGCAGTTCTTC.

This clonotype was counted only a few times. The V call is TRBV2, the J call TRBJ1-4, with TRBD1 as a possible D gene (6 bases). CDR1 and CDR2 from the germline V gene are SNHLY and FYNNEI. Trimming took off 8 bases at V and 7 bases at J, with 17 bases between the two ends. CDR3 length: 14 residues. The DNA of the CDR3 is TGTGCCAGCCTACCGGACAGCTTCTTTGAAAAACTGTTTTTT. Its translation is CASLPDSFFEKLFF.

V usage is TRBV7-6 and J usage is TRBJ1-3; D is undetermined. Germline CDR1 SGHVS, CDR2 FNYEAQ. CDR3 length: 19 residues. Trimming removed 0 bases at V and 0 bases at J, with 18 bases between. The chain's CDR3 is CASSLALAGRKSSGNTIYF. The CDR3 DNA is TGTGCCAGCAGCTTAGCGCTGGCAGGCCGAAAAAGCTCTGGAAACACCATATATTTT.

This clonotype came up a few times. The chain combines TRBV5-5 with TRBJ2-1, with 8 bases lining up with TRBD1. Germline assignment: CDR1 SGHKS and CDR2 YYEKEE (reference sequence). This CDR3 is 14 amino acids long. Trimming at V came to 5 bases and at J to 6 bases, leaving 7 bases not matched to a gene. The CDR3 coding sequence is TGTGCCAGCAGAGAGGTGGGACAGGTCAATGAGCAGTTCTTC. Amino acids: CASREVGQVNEQFF.

V and J are TRBV28 and TRBJ1-2, with 10 positions matching TRBD1. The junction had 3 bases not matched to a gene; V was cut back by 10 bases and J by 1 base. The CDR3 is 13 residues long. The germline V gene has CDR1 MDHEN and CDR2 SYDVKM. The CDR3 loop is CATGTGVNYGYTF. The CDR3, as DNA: TGTGCCACCGGGACAGGGGTTAACTATGGCTACACCTTC.

This chain joins TRBV10-3 and TRBJ2-7, with D hard to call. Trimming stripped 10 bases from V and 5 bases from J, with 9 bases between. The CDR3 covers 10 residues. Germline CDR1 ENHRY, CDR2 SYGVKD. The CDR3 DNA is TGTGCCAGTAAGGGTGACGAGCAGTACTTC. It specifies CASKGDEQYF.

This chain connects TRBV7-9 to TRBJ1-5; TRBD1 matches 11 bases. The germline gives CDR1 SEHNR, CDR2 FQNEAQ (reference sequence). After removal of 5 bases from V and 2 bases from J, the junction contained 2 bases not matched to a gene. The CDR3 is 15 amino acids. CDR3 region: CASSRTGGGNQPQHF. DNA of the CDR3: TGTGCCAGCAGCCGGACAGGGGGCGGCAATCAGCCCCAGCATTTT.

This chain links TRBV2 with TRBJ1-1; the D gene is possibly TRBD1 (6 bases). With 2 bases removed from V and 0 bases from J, the gap between germline ends came to 10 bases. Looked up from germline, CDR1 is SNHLY and CDR2 is FYNNEI. The CDR3 loop spans 15 amino acids. The CDR3 reads CASSELGQMNTEAFF. CDR3 DNA sequence: TGTGCCAGCAGTGAACTCGGACAGATGAACACTGAAGCTTTCTTT.

This clonotype showed up just a few times. The chain combines TRBV20-1 with TRBJ2-1; a weak D match, TRBD1 (6 bases). The CDR3 is 15 residues long. In germline, CDR1 is DFQATT, CDR2 SNEGSKA (reference sequence). The V end lost 1 base, the J end lost 6 bases, and 16 bases lay between the germline ends. DNA of the CDR3: TGCAGTGCTAGAGCCCGAGCAGGGGTGCTCAATGAGCAGTTCTTC. It is translated as CSARARAGVLNEQFF.

The rearrangement joins TRBV5-4 to TRBJ2-1, with TRBD2 matching 13 bases. The V gene end was trimmed by 4 bases and the J gene end by 0 bases; junction bases not matched to a gene: 10. The CDR3 spans 19 residues. The germline gives CDR1 SGHNT, CDR2 YYREEE (reference sequence). The CDR3 spells CASSLTSGGTWSSYNEQFF. For the CDR3, the DNA is TGTGCCAGCAGCCTGACTAGCGGGGGGACCTGGAGCTCCTACAATGAGCAGTTCTTC.

The chain has TRBV20-1 and TRBJ2-1; D call uncertain. Trimming took off 1 base at V and 10 bases at J, with 11 bases between the two ends. Per the germline V gene, CDR1 is DFQATT and CDR2 is SNEGSKA (reference sequence). This CDR3 spans 12 amino acids. The CDR3 sequence is CSARALHREQFF. The CDR3 DNA follows: TGCAGTGCTAGAGCGCTCCATCGGGAGCAGTTCTTC.

This clonotype was detected a few times. The gene calls are TRBV7-6 and TRBJ1-1, with 7 positions matching TRBD1. Germline CDR1 SGHVS, CDR2 FNYEAQ. V lost 7 bases to trimming and J lost 10 bases; unmatched junction nucleotides: 12. This CDR3 spans 13 amino acids. For the CDR3, the DNA is TGTGCCAGCACCTCGGAAACTGCAGGGGGAGCTTTCTTT. The encoded protein is CASTSETAGGAFF.

The chain recombines TRBV6-6 with TRBJ1-1, with D hard to call. Germline V CDR1 and CDR2: MNHNY, SVGAGI (reference sequence). V lost 8 bases to trimming and J lost 1 base, with 11 bases between them. There are 13 residues in the CDR3. The CDR3 region is CASYFGGNTEAFF. The CDR3 bases are TGTGCCAGCTACTTTGGCGGGAACACTGAAGCTTTCTTT.